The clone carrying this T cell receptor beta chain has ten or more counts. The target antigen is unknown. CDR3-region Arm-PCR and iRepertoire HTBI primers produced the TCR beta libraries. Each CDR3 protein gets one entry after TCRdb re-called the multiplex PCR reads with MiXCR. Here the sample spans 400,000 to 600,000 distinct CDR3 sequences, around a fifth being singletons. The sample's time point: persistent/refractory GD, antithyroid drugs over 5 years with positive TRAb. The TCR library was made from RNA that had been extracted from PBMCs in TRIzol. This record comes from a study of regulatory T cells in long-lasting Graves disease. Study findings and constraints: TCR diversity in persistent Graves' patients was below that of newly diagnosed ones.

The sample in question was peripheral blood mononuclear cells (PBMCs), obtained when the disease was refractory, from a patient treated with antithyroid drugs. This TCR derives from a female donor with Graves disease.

The CDR3 sequence: CASSLVGRGNTEAFF. CDR3 DNA: TGTGCCAGCAGCTTAGTTGGGCGCGGGAACACTGAAGCTTTCTTT. This chain joins TRBV11-3 and TRBJ1-1; D is unresolved. This CDR3 spans 15 amino acids. The germline V and J ends were trimmed by 1 base and 1 base, with 10 bases remaining between them. Per germline, CDR1 SGHNT and CDR2 YENEEA.